These T cell receptor beta chains were read from a single sample in a study of blood T cell repertoires in COVID-19. The table came from immunoSEQ multiplex PCR; TCRdb's copy has only in-frame clones and leaves some out. Of 200,000 to 250,000 clones in the sample, around nine tenths were seen once. Source material: peripheral blood. All receptors come from a woman aged 40 to 50 with acute or convalescent COVID-19. Each CDR3 is given without its conserved first and last residue.

V gene	J gene	CDR3 protein
TRBV2	TRBJ2-1	ASSSERITYNEQF
TRBV4-2	TRBJ2-3	ASSPGTSGGATDTQY
TRBV12-3/TRBV12-4	TRBJ1-2	ASSTGVYGYT
TRBV5-1	TRBJ2-6	ASSLQGARISGANVLT
TRBV4-1	TRBJ1-5	ASSPPPVGTGIGNQPQH
TRBV10-3	TRBJ1-5	AISESRGGNSNQPQH
TRBV5-1	TRBJ1-3	ASSLAYSGNTIY
TRBV5-1	TRBJ1-1	ASSPDRGNTEAF
TRBV9	TRBJ2-3	ASSSSGGLTDTQY
TRBV11-2	TRBJ1-6	ASSSQGAGLD
TRBV13	TRBJ1-2	ASSGRTGRFPNYGYT
TRBV4-1	TRBJ1-3	ASSLGSAGNTIY
TRBV2	TRBJ1-4	ASSRNDFINEKLF
TRBV11-2	TRBJ2-2	ASSSLSGAAGELF
TRBV6-5	TRBJ1-2	ASSYSFGVVEGYT
TRBV11-2	TRBJ1-1	ASSTGGGSTEAF
TRBV11-2	TRBJ2-5	ASSPDGGGLETQY
TRBV10-2	TRBJ1-1	ASSQGREAF
TRBV4-1	TRBJ1-3	ASSQLAGQFSGNTIY
TRBV27	TRBJ1-2	ASSWTGGGDGYT
TRBV5-4	TRBJ2-2	ASSSGRVKSTGELF
TRBV4-1	TRBJ2-1	ASSQDRGQGHEQF
TRBV2	TRBJ1-1	ARTGLGEAF
TRBV2	TRBJ2-3	ASSGAFGELAGGNTQY
TRBV14	TRBJ1-1	ASSQLGGTEAF
TRBV2	TRBJ1-2	ASSEDRVNGYT
TRBV5-1	TRBJ2-3	ARRLGLAGGLVDTQY
TRBV2	TRBJ1-6	ASRGGLPNSPLH
TRBV30	TRBJ2-3	AWIRTSGTDTQY
TRBV19	TRBJ1-2	ASSAPPDSSNYGYT
TRBV4-1	TRBJ1-2	ASSLNTGGSYGYT
TRBV6-1	TRBJ2-5	ASSERTSIGTQY
TRBV5-1	TRBJ2-2	ASSLGQVNTGELF
TRBV9	TRBJ1-1	ASSVDRVTEAF
TRBV11-2	TRBJ1-6	ASSSTGTVNSPLH
TRBV10-1	TRBJ2-2	ASSPVASGGTGELF
TRBV9	TRBJ2-2	ASSVGGQPNTGELF
TRBV27	TRBJ2-1	ASSSWTGTNEQF
TRBV5-4	TRBJ2-2	ASSLRDRSAQLF
TRBV21-1	TRBJ2-5	AFPGGPETQY